This T cell receptor (beta chain) was captured by sequencing in a study of T cell responses to AZD1222 COVID-19 vaccine. The table came from immunoSEQ multiplex PCR; TCRdb's copy has only in-frame clones and leaves some out. Of over 120,000 clones in the sample, about 90% were seen once. Study-level points and caveats: Recipients of AZD1222 seropositive at baseline numbered only 5 to 7. Sampling captured repertoires only after the peak T cell response.

A remark on this clone: Its antigen is still unknown.

The CDR3 sequence is 17 residues long. Germline trimming cut 4 bases from V and 0 bases from J; bases unmatched to any gene: 9. CDR1 and CDR2 from the germline V gene are MNHEY and SMNVEV (reference sequence). Sequences were derived from peripheral blood, sampled on day 0 of AZD1222 vaccination. This chain links TRBV27 with TRBJ2-1, with TRBD2 identical over 7 bases. The sequence was obtained from an adult in good health. CDR3 sequence: CASSSDWRGSSYNEQFF. Here the CDR3 DNA reads TGTGCCAGCAGTTCGGACTGGCGGGGGAGCTCCTACAATGAGCAGTTCTTC.